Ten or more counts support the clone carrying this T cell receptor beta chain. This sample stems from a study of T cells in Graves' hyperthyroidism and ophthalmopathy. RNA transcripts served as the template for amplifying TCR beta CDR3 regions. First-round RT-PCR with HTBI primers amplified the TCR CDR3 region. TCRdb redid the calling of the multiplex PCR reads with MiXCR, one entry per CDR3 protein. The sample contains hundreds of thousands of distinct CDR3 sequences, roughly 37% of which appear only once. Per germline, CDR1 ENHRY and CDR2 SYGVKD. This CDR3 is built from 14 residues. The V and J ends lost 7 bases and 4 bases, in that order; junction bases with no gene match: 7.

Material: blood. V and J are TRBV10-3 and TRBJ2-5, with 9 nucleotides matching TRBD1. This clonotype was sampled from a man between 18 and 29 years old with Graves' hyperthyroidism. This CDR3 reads CAITVDRGGETQYF. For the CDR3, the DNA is TGTGCCATCACCGTAGACAGGGGGGGAGAGACCCAGTACTTC.